A few counts support the clone carrying this T cell receptor beta chain. The antigen is unknown. The data stem from a study of CD8 T cells in ankylosing spondylitis. CDR3 length: 16 residues. V gave up 0 bases and J gave up 5 bases; unmatched junction bases: 5. CDR1 and CDR2 from the germline V gene are DFQATT and SNEGSKA (reference sequence). TCRdb re-analysed the 5' RACE reads in MiXCR, keeping a single row per CDR3 protein. This table has about 160,000 distinct CDR3 sequences, roughly 18% appearing once. Findings and caveats of the study: Made up of 7 to 9 highly homologous variants, a TCR beta motif appeared characteristic of ankylosing spondylitis blood.

The J gene is TRBJ2-3, the V gene TRBV20-1; 13 bases map to TRBD2. Sample: blood, either unsorted or a sorted T cell fraction (not recorded which). The sequence derives from a male donor with ankylosing spondylitis or in good health (not recorded which). CDR3: CSARDRGLAGVDTQYF. The CDR3 DNA is TGCAGTGCTAGAGATCGAGGACTAGCGGGAGTAGATACGCAGTATTTT.